The TCR beta chain described here comes from a study of PD-1 blockade in classical Hodgkin lymphoma. Broader study findings: Newly diagnosed patients and complete responders had comparable diversity at baseline. Patients excluded were those beginning nivolumab under 1 year after ASCT. Newly diagnosed patients had baseline TCR diversity that was reportedly lower than that of healthy donors.

Each patient's relapse followed autologous stem cell transplantation, and brentuximab vedotin exposure varied. Best responses fell into complete response, partial response or progressive disease. The data were produced by immunoSEQ multiplex PCR, yet TCRdb's version contains in-frame clones alone and is incomplete. The sample has 45,000 to 55,000 clones, 73% seen once. Germline loops: CDR1 GTSNPN, CDR2 SVGIG (reference sequence). Between the trimmed V and J ends, which lost 0 bases and 3 bases, there was a span of 12 bases. There are 15 residues in the CDR3. To note about this clone: The antigen remains undetermined.

This specimen was peripheral blood mononuclear cells (PBMCs), taken before the second cycle of nivolumab. The rearrangement joins TRBV30 to TRBJ2-1, with D maybe TRBD2 (6 bases). The origin of this receptor is a human donor with classical Hodgkin lymphoma. The CDR3 loop is CAWSVREYSYNEQFF. The CDR3 DNA reads TGTGCCTGGAGTGTACGGGAGTACAGCTACAATGAGCAGTTCTTC.